This paragraph covers one T cell receptor (beta chain) sequence. Its antigen is unknown. The table came from immunoSEQ multiplex PCR; TCRdb's copy has only in-frame clones and leaves some out. This sample has tens of thousands of clones, with around 94% found just once. These data come from a study of OX40 agonist ivuxolimab in advanced cancers. Findings and caveats of the study: CD8+ T cells showed, on average, more clonal expansion than CD4+ cells.

Patients who had autoimmune disease history or got systemic immunosuppression were left out. The V and J ends lost 2 bases and 0 bases, in that order; junction bases with no gene match: 2. The V gene's germline CDR1 is SGHRS and CDR2 YFSETQ. The CDR3 contains 14 residues. The sequence came from an adult with an advanced solid tumor such as melanoma, head and neck, liver or kidney cancer. The rearrangement joins TRBV5-1 to TRBJ2-7, with 7 positions matching TRBD1. Sequenced here: CD4+ or CD8+ T cells sorted from blood, sampled in a trial of the OX40 agonist ivuxolimab. The CDR3 protein is CASSLGGYSYEQYF. The CDR3 region has the DNA TGCGCCAGCAGCTTAGGGGGCTACTCCTACGAGCAGTACTTC.